This T cell receptor (beta chain) comes out of a study of T cell changes during pregnancy in multiple sclerosis. Libraries were prepared by immunoSEQ multiplex PCR; TCRdb keeps only in-frame clonotypes and omits some of them. The sample consists of 100,000 or so clones, 90% to 95% of them appearing once. Deletions cut 5 bases from V and 1 base from J, with 3 bases between. In germline, CDR1 is SGHAT, CDR2 FQNNGV. The CDR3 spans 11 residues. This clone came up once. Different DNA sequences within this sample yield the same CDR3. Specimen: peripheral blood, collected in the third trimester of pregnancy. V is TRBV11-2 and J is TRBJ2-7, with unresolved D. This clonotype was obtained from a female donor with multiple sclerosis, enrolled in a pregnancy study. The CDR3 loop reads CASSPSYEQYF. The CDR3 DNA follows: TGTGCCAGCAGCCCTTCCTACGAGCAGTACTTC.